This is a list of T cell receptor beta chains from one sample in a study of T cell repertoires in cytomegalovirus infection. Each CDR3 protein is one row after TCRdb ran MiXCR on the reads. The table includes some 310,000 distinct CDR3 sequences, around 25% detected once. The antigens for these receptors are not known. Sequences were derived from cultured PBMCs, sampled from culture after CMV antigen stimulation. Receptor source: a human donor in good health (CMV status not recorded). Some clones in this sample may be carry-over from other donors' samples. CDR3s include the opening cysteine and the closing phenylalanine or tryptophan. Each record gives: D gene, clone size, J gene, V gene, CDR3 DNA, CDR3 protein. A D gene is named only where the DNA matches it firmly. Size values are once, few and many counts, or a class for expanded clones, and some rows have none.

d_gene: -
abundance: -
j_gene: TRBJ2-2
v_gene: TRBV6-5
CDR3nt: TGTGCCAGCAGTTGGGGACTGAACACCGGGGAGCTGTTTTTT
CDR3aa: CASSWGLNTGELFF

d_gene: -
abundance: -
j_gene: TRBJ1-2
v_gene: TRBV6-2/TRBV6-3
CDR3nt: TGTGCCAGCAGTTACTCGAGGCCCAGGGACGGCTATGGCTACACCTTC
CDR3aa: CASSYSRPRDGYGYTF

d_gene: TRBD2
abundance: many
j_gene: TRBJ2-1
v_gene: TRBV7-6
CDR3nt: TGTGCCAGCAGCGCGGGACTAGCGCCAACCAGGGGGTCCTACAATGAGCAGTTCTTC
CDR3aa: CASSAGLAPTRGSYNEQFF

d_gene: TRBD1
abundance: few
j_gene: TRBJ1-1
v_gene: TRBV5-6
CDR3nt: TGTGCCAGCAGCGGGAACAGGGGAAACCTATTAAGAGCTTTCTTT
CDR3aa: CASSGNRGNLLRAFF

d_gene: -
abundance: -
j_gene: TRBJ1-2
v_gene: TRBV10-3
CDR3nt: TGTGCCATCAGTGGCACAGACGACTATGGCTACACCTTC
CDR3aa: CAISGTDDYGYTF

d_gene: -
abundance: few
j_gene: TRBJ2-1
v_gene: TRBV11-2
CDR3nt: TGTGCCAGCACAAACTCCAGGGAGGTGAATGAGCAGTTCTTC
CDR3aa: CASTNSREVNEQFF

d_gene: -
abundance: -
j_gene: TRBJ2-5
v_gene: TRBV4-1
CDR3nt: TGCGCCAGCAGCCGCGGACCTGGGGGCCAAGAGACCCAGTACTTC
CDR3aa: CASSRGPGGQETQYF

d_gene: -
abundance: -
j_gene: TRBJ2-3
v_gene: TRBV7-9
CDR3nt: TGTGCCAGCAGCCCCGCGAGCGGAGAGGCGGATACGCAGTATTTT
CDR3aa: CASSPASGEADTQYF

d_gene: -
abundance: many
j_gene: TRBJ1-2
v_gene: TRBV7-8
CDR3nt: TGTGCCAGCAGCTTAGTGCTTCGGCAGACGGCTAACTATGGCTACACCTTC
CDR3aa: CASSLVLRQTANYGYTF

d_gene: -
abundance: many
j_gene: TRBJ1-3
v_gene: TRBV7-2
CDR3nt: TGTGCCAGCAGCCTAACCGGGACCGCCTTCTCTGGAAACACCATATATTTT
CDR3aa: CASSLTGTAFSGNTIYF

d_gene: -
abundance: few
j_gene: TRBJ1-6
v_gene: TRBV4-3
CDR3nt: TGCGCCAGCAGCCAAGATGAAGGGGGTTCACCCCTCCACTTT
CDR3aa: CASSQDEGGSPLHF

d_gene: -
abundance: -
j_gene: TRBJ2-5
v_gene: TRBV5-1
CDR3nt: TGCGCCAGCAGCTTGAGAGGTAGAGGGGGGTCGTACCAAGAGACCCAGTACTTC
CDR3aa: CASSLRGRGGSYQETQYF

d_gene: -
abundance: -
j_gene: TRBJ1-1
v_gene: TRBV28
CDR3nt: TGTGCCAGCAGTCTCGCGGTAGGGTTT
CDR3aa: CASSLAVGF

d_gene: TRBD1
abundance: -
j_gene: TRBJ1-2
v_gene: TRBV7-2
CDR3nt: TGTGCCAGCAGCCAGACAGGGGGCCGGTATGGCTACACCTTC
CDR3aa: CASSQTGGRYGYTF

d_gene: TRBD1
abundance: -
j_gene: TRBJ2-7
v_gene: TRBV6-6
CDR3nt: TGTGCCAGCAGTTATGGACAGGGAAGCGAGCAGTACTTC
CDR3aa: CASSYGQGSEQYF

d_gene: -
abundance: -
j_gene: TRBJ1-1
v_gene: TRBV29-1
CDR3nt: TGCAGCGTTATAGTGGGGGGACGCGGCACTGAAGCTTTCTTT
CDR3aa: CSVIVGGRGTEAFF

d_gene: TRBD1
abundance: -
j_gene: TRBJ2-3
v_gene: TRBV27
CDR3nt: TGTGCCAGCAGCAATTACAGGGGATTCGCAGATACGCAGTATTTT
CDR3aa: CASSNYRGFADTQYF

d_gene: TRBD2
abundance: few
j_gene: TRBJ2-7
v_gene: TRBV28
CDR3nt: TGTGCCAGCGAGGGACTAGCGGAGAACGAGCAGTACTTC
CDR3aa: CASEGLAENEQYF

d_gene: TRBD2
abundance: few
j_gene: TRBJ2-5
v_gene: TRBV2
CDR3nt: TGTGCCAGCAGTGCAGGGACTAGCGGTCTCCCTCCGCGAGAGACCCAGTACTTC
CDR3aa: CASSAGTSGLPPRETQYF

d_gene: -
abundance: -
j_gene: TRBJ2-3
v_gene: TRBV4-1
CDR3nt: TGCGCCAGCAGCCAAGAACGCGGAGGACCCGATACGCAGTATTTT
CDR3aa: CASSQERGGPDTQYF

d_gene: TRBD1
abundance: -
j_gene: TRBJ1-2
v_gene: TRBV7-2
CDR3nt: TGTGCCAGCAGCGAAGGGTGGACAGGGGGCCATCCGTACGGTGGCTACACCTTC
CDR3aa: CASSEGWTGGHPYGGYTF

d_gene: -
abundance: many
j_gene: TRBJ1-5
v_gene: TRBV4-2
CDR3nt: TGTGCCAGCAAAGGAGCAGGCACAGGAGGGGATCAGCCCCAGCATTTT
CDR3aa: CASKGAGTGGDQPQHF

d_gene: -
abundance: -
j_gene: TRBJ1-1
v_gene: TRBV10-3
CDR3nt: TGTGCCATCAGTGATTTCCGACAGGTGGGTGCTTTCTTT
CDR3aa: CAISDFRQVGAFF

d_gene: -
abundance: -
j_gene: TRBJ1-1
v_gene: TRBV4-3
CDR3nt: TGCGCCAGCAGCGAAGGGTGGGGCACTGAAGCTTTCTTT
CDR3aa: CASSEGWGTEAFF

d_gene: -
abundance: -
j_gene: TRBJ1-1
v_gene: TRBV12-3/TRBV12-4
CDR3nt: TGTGCCAGCATCAGACCCGGACAGAACACTGAAGCTTTCTTT
CDR3aa: CASIRPGQNTEAFF

d_gene: -
abundance: -
j_gene: TRBJ1-1
v_gene: TRBV7-2
CDR3nt: TGTGCCAGCAGCTTGGTTTCGGGGGAGTACACTGAAGCTTTCTTT
CDR3aa: CASSLVSGEYTEAFF

d_gene: -
abundance: -
j_gene: TRBJ2-3
v_gene: TRBV11-2
CDR3nt: TGTGCCAGCAGCTTCTTCTCAGATACGCAGTATTTT
CDR3aa: CASSFFSDTQYF

d_gene: -
abundance: -
j_gene: TRBJ1-1
v_gene: TRBV30
CDR3nt: TGTGCCTGGATTCGGCTCCGGGTGGGGAACACTGAAGCTTTCTTT
CDR3aa: CAWIRLRVGNTEAFF

d_gene: -
abundance: many
j_gene: TRBJ2-6
v_gene: TRBV6-1
CDR3nt: TGTGCCAGCATGTGGGGCTCTGGGGCCAACGTCCTGACTTTC
CDR3aa: CASMWGSGANVLTF

d_gene: -
abundance: few
j_gene: TRBJ1-1
v_gene: TRBV12-3/TRBV12-4
CDR3nt: TGTGCCAGCAGTTCCCGGCCAGGGGACTCGTACACTGAAGCTTTCTTT
CDR3aa: CASSSRPGDSYTEAFF

d_gene: TRBD2
abundance: few
j_gene: TRBJ2-1
v_gene: TRBV2
CDR3nt: TGTGCCAGCAGTGAAGGAGTAGGAACTAGCGGACCTGCCTACAATGAGCAGTTCTTC
CDR3aa: CASSEGVGTSGPAYNEQFF

d_gene: TRBD1
abundance: few
j_gene: TRBJ2-3
v_gene: TRBV24-1
CDR3nt: TGTGCCACCAGTGCCGGGACAGGGGCGGGTACGCAGTATTTT
CDR3aa: CATSAGTGAGTQYF

d_gene: TRBD2
abundance: -
j_gene: TRBJ2-5
v_gene: TRBV30
CDR3nt: TGTGCCTGGAGTATAATAGCGGGAAGGCAAGAGACCCAGTACTTC
CDR3aa: CAWSIIAGRQETQYF

d_gene: -
abundance: many
j_gene: TRBJ1-6
v_gene: TRBV15
CDR3nt: TGTGCCACCAGCAGACAGGTTAATTCACCCCTCCACTTT
CDR3aa: CATSRQVNSPLHF

d_gene: -
abundance: few
j_gene: TRBJ2-3
v_gene: TRBV15
CDR3nt: TGTGCCACCAGCGGTGGACTCAGCACAGATACGCAGTATTTT
CDR3aa: CATSGGLSTDTQYF

d_gene: -
abundance: -
j_gene: TRBJ1-2
v_gene: TRBV2
CDR3nt: TGTGCCAGCAGTGAAACACCCAACTATGGCTACACCTTC
CDR3aa: CASSETPNYGYTF

d_gene: TRBD2
abundance: -
j_gene: TRBJ2-2
v_gene: TRBV19
CDR3nt: TGTGCCAGTAAAGGTAGCGGGAGAATAAGGACCGGGGAGCTGTTTTTT
CDR3aa: CASKGSGRIRTGELFF

d_gene: -
abundance: many
j_gene: TRBJ2-3
v_gene: TRBV7-2
CDR3nt: TGTGCCAGCAGCCGGCGGTATTGGCCTAGCACAGATACGCAGTATTTT
CDR3aa: CASSRRYWPSTDTQYF

d_gene: -
abundance: -
j_gene: TRBJ2-1
v_gene: TRBV6-1
CDR3nt: TGTGCCAGCAGTGAACGACGACTAGGACCCGGGCTGTTCTTC
CDR3aa: CASSERRLGPGLFF

d_gene: -
abundance: few
j_gene: TRBJ2-3
v_gene: TRBV7-9
CDR3nt: TGTGCCAGCAGCTTAGAAGACGGGTGGACAGATACGCAGTATTTT
CDR3aa: CASSLEDGWTDTQYF

d_gene: TRBD2
abundance: few
j_gene: TRBJ2-7
v_gene: TRBV7-2
CDR3nt: TGTGCCAGCAGCTTACCAAGCGGGGGCGGATCCTACGAGCAGTACTTC
CDR3aa: CASSLPSGGGSYEQYF

d_gene: -
abundance: few
j_gene: TRBJ2-3
v_gene: TRBV4-1
CDR3nt: TGCGCCAGCAGCCAAGTTCAGGAGCGGGTGACAGATACGCAGTATTTT
CDR3aa: CASSQVQERVTDTQYF

d_gene: -
abundance: many
j_gene: TRBJ2-7
v_gene: TRBV6-2/TRBV6-3
CDR3nt: TGTGCCAGCAGTTTTTCCGAAGGACCGTCCTACGAGCAGTACTTC
CDR3aa: CASSFSEGPSYEQYF

d_gene: TRBD1
abundance: -
j_gene: TRBJ1-1
v_gene: TRBV7-9
CDR3nt: TGTGCCAGCAGCCACCGGGACAGTAACACTGAAGCTTTCTTT
CDR3aa: CASSHRDSNTEAFF

d_gene: TRBD2
abundance: -
j_gene: TRBJ2-1
v_gene: TRBV10-3
CDR3nt: TGTGCCATCAGTGAGTCCGTTGGGACTAGCGGGAGGTTCAATGAGCAGTTCTTC
CDR3aa: CAISESVGTSGRFNEQFF

d_gene: TRBD2
abundance: once
j_gene: TRBJ2-1
v_gene: TRBV19
CDR3nt: TGTGCCAGTAGTATACTCGGGACTAACAATGAGCAGTTCTTC
CDR3aa: CASSILGTNNEQFF

d_gene: -
abundance: -
j_gene: TRBJ2-7
v_gene: TRBV18
CDR3nt: TGTGCCAGCTCACCGAGTAGCGGAGGCTACGAGCAGTACTTC
CDR3aa: CASSPSSGGYEQYF

d_gene: -
abundance: once
j_gene: TRBJ2-5
v_gene: TRBV2
CDR3nt: TGTGCCAGCAGCGCGACAGGTCCCCAAGAGACCCAGTACTTC
CDR3aa: CASSATGPQETQYF

d_gene: -
abundance: few
j_gene: TRBJ1-3
v_gene: TRBV4-3
CDR3nt: TGCGCCAGCAGCCAAGATGGGGTCGGGTCGAGCTCTGGAAACACCATATATTTT
CDR3aa: CASSQDGVGSSSGNTIYF

d_gene: TRBD2
abundance: -
j_gene: TRBJ2-1
v_gene: TRBV19
CDR3nt: TGTGCCAGTAGCTGGACTAGCGGGAGCACTGAGCAGTTCTTC
CDR3aa: CASSWTSGSTEQFF